This T cell receptor beta chain was profiled in a study of cytomegalovirus exposure and HLA in healthy donors. PCR involved 60 Vbeta and 13 Jbeta primers. Method: immunoSEQ multiplex PCR; TCRdb's copy keeps in-frame clones and lacks some. The table lists around 34,000 clones. The CDR3 has 13 amino acids. CDR1 and CDR2 from the germline V gene are SGHAT and FQDESV (reference sequence). Trimming pared 7 bases from V and 9 bases from J, leaving 13 bases between. The sequence was collected from a woman aged 40 to 50 in good health and CMV-seropositive. The V gene is TRBV11-1, the J gene TRBJ1-6; no firm D call. Sequencing was carried out using PBMCs. The CDR3 region is CASTPRAGSPLHF. CDR3 bases: TGTGCCAGCACCCCTAGAGCGGGTTCACCCCTCCACTTT.